The entry that follows covers one TCR beta chain sequence. Its target is unknown. The data originate from a study of T cell responses to AZD1222 COVID-19 vaccine. Study-wide points: Donors were largely white British and mainly female; clonal diversity was possibly underestimated.

Clones were read by immunoSEQ multiplex PCR, and TCRdb kept only the in-frame ones, dropping some. The table lists 60,000 to 85,000 clones, 88% of them singletons, with approximately 5% in the top ten. The CDR3 loop spans 15 amino acids. Looked up from germline, CDR1 is LGHDT and CDR2 is YNNKEL (reference sequence). V lost 4 bases and J lost 4, with 16 bases in between. Material: peripheral blood, obtained 28 days after the second dose of the MenACWY control vaccine. The gene calls are TRBV3-1 (or the pseudogene TRBV3-2) and TRBJ1-1; tentative D call: TRBD1 (5 bases). The TCR sequence derives from an adult who received the MenACWY meningococcal vaccine as a control. This chain's CDR3 is CASSPLGGVGTEAFF. CDR3 sequence (DNA): TGTGCCAGCAGCCCACTTGGGGGGGTAGGCACTGAAGCTTTCTTT.